A few counts support the clone carrying this T cell receptor (beta chain). Antigen specificity is unknown. PCR was performed a second time for about 7 to 11 cycles using a sample-barcoded 5' primer and a J-beta primer mix. From the 5' RACE reads, TCRdb called clonotypes with MiXCR, one entry per CDR3 protein. This sample yields some 1.5 million distinct CDR3 sequences, of which 28% are seen a single time; about 8% belongs to the top ten. Whenever a sample was processed, at least 6.5 million PBMCs were isolated. These data belong to a study of blood T cells in healthy people across ages. General study findings and limits: Relative to aged donors, long-lived donors carried more naive CD4+ cells and displayed higher diversity. Roughly linearly, TCR beta diversity per million T cells fell as age increased.

V lost 2 bases to trimming and J lost 5 bases, with 7 bases between them. The CDR3 extends over 13 amino acids. Germline-derived CDR1 and CDR2 are SGHTA and FQGNSA. The sequence was collected from a woman in her 30s in good health. The sequenced sample was blood. The rearrangement joins TRBV7-2 to TRBJ1-5; D unresolved. The CDR3: CASSLMLDQPQHF. The CDR3 DNA is TGTGCCAGCAGCTTAATGTTGGATCAGCCCCAGCATTTT.